This T cell receptor (beta chain) was sequenced during a study of regulatory T cells in long-lasting Graves disease. There are 15 residues in the CDR3. Losses at the gene ends were 5 bases for V and 7 bases for J; bases not matched to a gene: 7. Time point described: persistent/refractory GD, antithyroid drugs over 5 years with positive TRAb. RNA from PBMCs was the source of the TCR library. In building TCR beta libraries, iRepertoire HTBI primers were used together with Arm-PCR of CDR3 regions. TCRdb itself ran the multiplex PCR reads through MiXCR, one entry per CDR3 protein. In the table there are around 460,000 distinct CDR3 sequences, under 25% of which are singletons.

This TCR derives from a female donor with Graves disease. Sequenced here: peripheral blood mononuclear cells (PBMCs), sampled when the disease was refractory, from a patient treated with antithyroid drugs. The V gene is TRBV12-3 or TRBV12-4, the J gene TRBJ1-4, with 10 positions matching TRBD1. CDR3 in DNA: TGTGCCAGCAGTCATAGACAGGGGGCTGGTGAAAAACTGTTTTTT. Its protein is CASSHRQGAGEKLFF.